Listed below are T cell receptor beta chains from one sample, sequenced in a study of T cells in Graves' hyperthyroidism and ophthalmopathy. TCRdb re-called the multiplex PCR reads through MiXCR, storing one row per CDR3 protein. The data hold 300,000 to 350,000 distinct CDR3 sequences, with more than 11% observed a single time. Input material: blood. These receptors all come from a woman aged 30 to 39 with Graves' hyperthyroidism. Both conserved end residues are part of each CDR3. The D gene is left open where the match is weak. Not every row has a clone size; where given, it reads once, few, many or a size class.

DNA,CDR3,length,J,V,size,D
TGCGCCAGCAGCCAAGATCCGGGTTTCGGCACCGGGGAGCTGTTTTTT,CASSQDPGFGTGELFF,16,TRBJ2-2,TRBV4-3,NA,NA
TGTGCCACCAACTTTGGTGGGGACACCGGGGAGCTGTTTTTT,CATNFGGDTGELFF,14,TRBJ2-2,TRBV28,many,NA
TGTGCCTGGAGTACCTCCTACGAGCAGTACTTC,CAWSTSYEQYF,11,TRBJ2-7,TRBV30,NA,NA
TGTGCCAGCAGTGGGGGTCCTAGCACAGATACGCAGTATTTT,CASSGGPSTDTQYF,14,TRBJ2-3,TRBV11-2,few,NA
TGTGCCAGATTGAGGGAGAAGTACTTC,CARLREKYF,9,TRBJ2-7,TRBV19,few,NA
TGTGCCAGCAGTCGTAGCGGGATCACCGGGGAGCTGTTTTTT,CASSRSGITGELFF,14,TRBJ2-2,TRBV28,many,TRBD2
TGTGCCAGCAGCTTACTGGGGAACACTGATGCTTTCTTT,CASSLLGNTDAFF,13,TRBJ1-1,TRBV7-2,once,NA
TGTGCCAGCAGCTTAGATAGTAGTTCGGAGACCCAGTACTTC,CASSLDSSSETQYF,14,TRBJ2-5,TRBV11-2,few,NA
TGCAGCGTTGTAATGGGGGTTGGTACTGAAGCTTTCTTT,CSVVMGVGTEAFF,13,TRBJ1-1,TRBV29-1,NA,NA
TGCAGTGAACGAGAGACTAGTTCGGGTGAGCAGTTCTTC,CSERETSSGEQFF,13,TRBJ2-1,TRBV20-1,NA,NA
TGTGCCACCGCAAGGCCAACACCAGATACGCAGTATTTT,CATARPTPDTQYF,13,TRBJ2-3,TRBV10-3,NA,NA
TGCGCCAGCAGCCAAGAAGCGCTCGACGAGCAGTACTTC,CASSQEALDEQYF,13,TRBJ2-7,TRBV4-1,NA,NA
TGTGCCAGCACCGATGCTCAAGGGGCCAACGTCCTGACTTTC,CASTDAQGANVLTF,14,TRBJ2-6,TRBV6-1,NA,NA
TGCAGTGCTCCCGGCGGGACCCACGAGCAGTACTTC,CSAPGGTHEQYF,12,TRBJ2-7,TRBV20-1,few,NA
TGCAGTGCTAGAGGCAGGGAGGGCTACTATTTTGGGACTGAAGCTTTCTTT,CSARGREGYYFGTEAFF,17,TRBJ1-1,TRBV20-1,many,NA
TGCAGCGTTGCGCGGGACAGGGGGATAGCTGAGCAGTTCTTC,CSVARDRGIAEQFF,14,TRBJ2-1,TRBV29-1,NA,TRBD1
TGTGCCAGCAGTGAAGGGGACAGCAGGCATGGCTACACCTTC,CASSEGDSRHGYTF,14,TRBJ1-2,TRBV6-1,many,TRBD1
TGCGCCAGCAGTGAATATAGTAACACAGATACGCAGTATTTT,CASSEYSNTDTQYF,14,TRBJ2-3,TRBV10-1,NA,NA
TGTGCCAGCAGTGTCCGAACCCGGACAGGGCGGGAGACCCAGTACTTC,CASSVRTRTGRETQYF,16,TRBJ2-5,TRBV27,many,TRBD1
TGTGCCAGCAGACCTCTTCGACTAGCGGTGAACACCGGGGAGCTGTTTTTT,CASRPLRLAVNTGELFF,17,TRBJ2-2,TRBV6-1,NA,TRBD2
TGCAGTGCTACCCGTATCTCTGGGGCCAACGTCCTGACTTTC,CSATRISGANVLTF,14,TRBJ2-6,TRBV20-1,NA,NA
TGCAGTGCTAGCCGAACTAGCGGGAGGGCCTACGAGCAGTACTTC,CSASRTSGRAYEQYF,15,TRBJ2-7,TRBV20-1,many,TRBD2
TGTGCCAGCAGTAAAGGGGCAGGCACAGATACGCAGTATTTT,CASSKGAGTDTQYF,14,TRBJ2-3,TRBV2,NA,NA
TGTGCCAGCAGGGGGACAGGGGGTAACCAGCCCCAGCATTTT,CASRGTGGNQPQHF,14,TRBJ1-5,TRBV6-2/TRBV6-3,NA,TRBD1